This TCR beta chain was observed in a study of cytomegalovirus exposure and HLA in healthy donors. Regarding the study as a whole: High sensitivity and specificity were reportedly achieved when the classifier diagnosed cytomegalovirus status. Overall, around 160 TCR beta chains were annotated as cytomegalovirus-associated.

A few counts support this clone. Its antigen is unknown. Profiling relied on immunoSEQ multiplex PCR, and the TCRdb table lists in-frame clones only, not all of them. The sample yields 150,000 to 200,000 clones, around 82% seen once. V dropped 3 bases and J dropped 0 bases, with 8 bases sitting between them. Germline CDR1 is MGHDK and CDR2 is SYGVNS. The length of the CDR3 is 14 residues. The V gene is TRBV25-1, the J gene TRBJ2-5; D is unclear. The sample comprised PBMCs. This receptor was obtained from a man in his thirties or forties in good health and CMV-seropositive. DNA of the CDR3: TGTGCCAGCAGTGAGCCAGGAAACCAAGAGACCCAGTACTTC. Encoded protein: CASSEPGNQETQYF. Based on the CDR3 plus reference TRBV25-1 and TRBJ2-5, the full variable domain is EADIYQTPRYLVIGTGKKITLECSQTMGHDKMYWYQQDPGMELHLIHYSYGVNSTEKGDLSSESTVSRIRTEHFPLTLESARPSHTSQYLCASSEPGNQETQYFGPGTRLLVL.